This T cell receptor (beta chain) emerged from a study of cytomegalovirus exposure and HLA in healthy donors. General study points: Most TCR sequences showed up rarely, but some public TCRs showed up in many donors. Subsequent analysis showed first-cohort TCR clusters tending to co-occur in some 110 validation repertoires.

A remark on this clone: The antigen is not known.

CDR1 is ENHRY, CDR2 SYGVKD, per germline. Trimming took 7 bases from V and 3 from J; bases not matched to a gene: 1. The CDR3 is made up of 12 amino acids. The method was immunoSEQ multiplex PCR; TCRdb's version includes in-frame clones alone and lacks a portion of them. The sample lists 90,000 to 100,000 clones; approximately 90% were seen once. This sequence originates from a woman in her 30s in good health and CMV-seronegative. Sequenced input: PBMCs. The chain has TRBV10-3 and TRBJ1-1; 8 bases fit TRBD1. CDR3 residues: CAIKGQDTEAFF. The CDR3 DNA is TGTGCCATCAAGGGACAGGACACTGAAGCTTTCTTT.